This TCR beta chain came from a study of Graves' ophthalmopathy and Graves' hyperthyroidism. Trimming removed 4 bases from V and 3 bases from J; junction bases left unmatched: 6. CDR3 length: 15 residues. Germline V gene lookup returns CDR1 SGHAT and CDR2 FQNNGV. From RNA, the CDR3 regions of TCR beta chains were amplified and sequenced. Scientists carried out first-round RT-PCR using HTBI primers and then a second-round multiplex PCR. TCRdb independently ran MiXCR on the multiplex PCR reads; one entry per CDR3 protein. Of 170,000 or so distinct CDR3 sequences listed, 30% to 45% are singletons. This clonotype was found many times.

The specimen was peripheral blood. The chain has TRBV11-2 and TRBJ1-5; 7 bases are a match to TRBD1. The sequence derives from a woman between 40 and 55 years old with Graves' ophthalmopathy. The chain's CDR3 is CASSSRQGANQPQHF. CDR3 in DNA: TGTGCCAGCAGCTCTAGACAGGGTGCCAATCAGCCCCAGCATTTT.